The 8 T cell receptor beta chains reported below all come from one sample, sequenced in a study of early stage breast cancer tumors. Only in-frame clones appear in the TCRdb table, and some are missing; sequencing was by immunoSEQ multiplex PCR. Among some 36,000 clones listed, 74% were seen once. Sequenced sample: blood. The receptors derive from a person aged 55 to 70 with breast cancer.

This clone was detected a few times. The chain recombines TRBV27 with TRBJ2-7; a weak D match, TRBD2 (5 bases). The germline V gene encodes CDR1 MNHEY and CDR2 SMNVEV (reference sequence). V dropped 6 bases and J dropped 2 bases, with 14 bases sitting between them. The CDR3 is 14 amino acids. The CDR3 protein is CASRPGSSTYEQYF. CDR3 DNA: TGTGCCAGCAGACCGGGGAGCTCAACCTACGAGCAGTACTTC.

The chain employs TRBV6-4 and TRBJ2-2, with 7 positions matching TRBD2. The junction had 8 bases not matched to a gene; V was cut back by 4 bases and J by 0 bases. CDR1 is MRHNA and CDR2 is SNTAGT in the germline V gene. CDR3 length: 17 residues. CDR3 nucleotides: TGTGCCAGCAGTGTATCTAGCGGAAATGCGAACACCGGGGAGCTGTTTTTT. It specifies CASSVSSGNANTGELFF.

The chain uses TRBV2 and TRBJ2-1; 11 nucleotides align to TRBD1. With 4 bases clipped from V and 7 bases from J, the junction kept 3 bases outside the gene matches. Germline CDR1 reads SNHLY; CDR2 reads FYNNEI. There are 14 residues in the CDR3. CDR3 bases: TGTGCCAGCAGTGGGACAGGGGGCGGAAATGAGCAGTTCTTC. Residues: CASSGTGGGNEQFF.

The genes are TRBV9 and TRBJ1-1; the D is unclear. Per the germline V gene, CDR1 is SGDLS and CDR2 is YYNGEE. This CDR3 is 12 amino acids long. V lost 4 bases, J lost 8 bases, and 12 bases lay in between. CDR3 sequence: CASSPTKVEAFF. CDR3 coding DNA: TGTGCCAGCAGCCCTACGAAGGTCGAAGCTTTCTTT.

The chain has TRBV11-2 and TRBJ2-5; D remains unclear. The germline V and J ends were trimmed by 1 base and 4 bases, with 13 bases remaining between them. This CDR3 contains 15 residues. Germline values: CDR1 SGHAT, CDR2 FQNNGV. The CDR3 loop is CASSLGRQYAETQYF. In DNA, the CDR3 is TGTGCCAGCAGCTTAGGGCGGCAGTATGCAGAGACCCAGTACTTC.

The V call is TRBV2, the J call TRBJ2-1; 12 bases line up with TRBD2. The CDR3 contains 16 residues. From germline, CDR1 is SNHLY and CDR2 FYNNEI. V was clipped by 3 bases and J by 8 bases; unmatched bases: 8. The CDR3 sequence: CASSDRLAGGRDEQFF. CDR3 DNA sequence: TGTGCCAGCAGTGATCGGCTAGCGGGGGGGAGGGATGAGCAGTTCTTC.

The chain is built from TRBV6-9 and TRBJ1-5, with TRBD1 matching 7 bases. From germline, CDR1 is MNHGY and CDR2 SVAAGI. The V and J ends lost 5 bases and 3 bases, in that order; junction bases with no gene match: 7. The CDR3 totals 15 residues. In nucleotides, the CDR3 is TGTGCCAGCAGTAAACACGACAGGGACAATCAGCCCCAGCATTTT. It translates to CASSKHDRDNQPQHF.

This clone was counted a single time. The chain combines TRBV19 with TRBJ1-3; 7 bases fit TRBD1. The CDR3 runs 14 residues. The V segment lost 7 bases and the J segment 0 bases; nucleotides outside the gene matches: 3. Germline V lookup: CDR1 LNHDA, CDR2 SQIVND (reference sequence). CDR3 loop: CASKGAYSGNTIYF. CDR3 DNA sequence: TGTGCCAGTAAGGGGGCCTACTCTGGAAACACCATATATTTT.